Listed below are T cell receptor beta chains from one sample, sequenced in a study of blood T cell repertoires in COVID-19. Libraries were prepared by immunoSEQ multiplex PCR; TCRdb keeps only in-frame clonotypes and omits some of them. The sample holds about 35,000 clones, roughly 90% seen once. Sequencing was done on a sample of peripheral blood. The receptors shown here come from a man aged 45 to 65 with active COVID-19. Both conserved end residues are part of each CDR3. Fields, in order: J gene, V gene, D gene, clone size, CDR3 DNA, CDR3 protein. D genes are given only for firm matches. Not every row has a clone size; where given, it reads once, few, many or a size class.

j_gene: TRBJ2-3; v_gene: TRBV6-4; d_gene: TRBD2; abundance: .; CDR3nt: TGTGCCAGCAGTGACTCGGCGGGAGAGACAGATACGCAGTATTTT; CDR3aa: CASSDSAGETDTQYF
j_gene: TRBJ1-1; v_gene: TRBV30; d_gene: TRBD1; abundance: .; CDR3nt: TGTGCCTGGAGTTTGGACAGGGGAACTGAAGCTTTCTTT; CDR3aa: CAWSLDRGTEAFF
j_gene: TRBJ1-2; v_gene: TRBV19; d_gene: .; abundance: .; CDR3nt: TGTGCCAGTAGTCCCGGGGGGAGTGGCTATGGCTACACCTTC; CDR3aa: CASSPGGSGYGYTF
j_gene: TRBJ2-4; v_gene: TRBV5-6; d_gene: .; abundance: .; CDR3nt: TGTGCCAGCAGCTTGCGGAGACTAGTTGGGCTCGGGTCCAAAAACATTCAGTACTTC; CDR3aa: CASSLRRLVGLGSKNIQYF
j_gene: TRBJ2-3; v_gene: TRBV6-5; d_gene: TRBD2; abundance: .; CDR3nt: TGTGCCAGCAGTTACTACCTAGCGGGAGGGATGCAGTATTTT; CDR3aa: CASSYYLAGGMQYF
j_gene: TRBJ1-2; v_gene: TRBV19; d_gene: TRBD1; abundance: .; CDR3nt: TGTGCCAGTAGTATATCCTCCAGGGGGCTATATAACTATGGCTACACCTTC; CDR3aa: CASSISSRGLYNYGYTF
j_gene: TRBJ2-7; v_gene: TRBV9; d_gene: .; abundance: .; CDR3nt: TGTGCCAGCAGCGTAGGGGAGACTGCCGGCGAGCAGTACTTC; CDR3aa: CASSVGETAGEQYF
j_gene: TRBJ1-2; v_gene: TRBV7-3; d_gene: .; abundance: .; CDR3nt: TGTGCCAGCAGCTTAAGCGGGGGCTATGGCTACACCTTC; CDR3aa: CASSLSGGYGYTF
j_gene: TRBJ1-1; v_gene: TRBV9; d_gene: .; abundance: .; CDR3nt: TGTGCCAGCAGCGTTGGAGCCGAAGCTTTCTTT; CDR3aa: CASSVGAEAFF
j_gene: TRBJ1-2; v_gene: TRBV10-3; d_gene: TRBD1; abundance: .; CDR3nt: TGTGCCATCAGTGAGTCGGAGACAGGGGGCACTAATGGCTACACCTTC; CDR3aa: CAISESETGGTNGYTF
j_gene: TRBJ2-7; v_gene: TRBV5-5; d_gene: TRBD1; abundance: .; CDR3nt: TGTGCCAGCAGCTTCGGGACAGCCAACTACGAGCAGTACTTC; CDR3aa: CASSFGTANYEQYF
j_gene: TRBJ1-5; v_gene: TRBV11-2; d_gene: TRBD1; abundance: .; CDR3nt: TGTGCCAGCAGCTTAGGGACAGGGTCTCAGCCCCAGCATTTT; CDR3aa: CASSLGTGSQPQHF
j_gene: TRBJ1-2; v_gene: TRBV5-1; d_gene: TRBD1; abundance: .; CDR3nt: TGCGCCAGCAGCCAGACAGGGGGAAGAGGCTACACCTTC; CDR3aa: CASSQTGGRGYTF
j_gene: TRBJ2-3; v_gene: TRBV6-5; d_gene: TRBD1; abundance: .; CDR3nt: TGTGCCAGCCCCCAGGGGGCCGATACGCAGTATTTT; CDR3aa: CASPQGADTQYF
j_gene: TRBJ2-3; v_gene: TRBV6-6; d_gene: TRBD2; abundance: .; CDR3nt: TGTGCCAGCAATTGGCGGGGGGTAACAGATACGCAGTATTTT; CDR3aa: CASNWRGVTDTQYF
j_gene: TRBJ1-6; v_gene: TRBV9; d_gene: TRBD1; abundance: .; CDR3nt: TGTGCCAGCGCCGACAGGGCAAATTCACCCCTCCACTTT; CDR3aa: CASADRANSPLHF
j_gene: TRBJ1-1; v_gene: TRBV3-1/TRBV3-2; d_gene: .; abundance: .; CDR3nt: TGTGCCAGCAGCCCGAGGGTGAACACTGAAGCTTTCTTT; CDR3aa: CASSPRVNTEAFF
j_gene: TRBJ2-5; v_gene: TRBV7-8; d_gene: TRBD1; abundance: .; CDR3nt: TGTGCCAGCAGCTTACAAACAGGGGTTAGTGAGACCCAGTACTTC; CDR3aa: CASSLQTGVSETQYF
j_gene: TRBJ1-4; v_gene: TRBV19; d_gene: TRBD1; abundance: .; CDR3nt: TGTGCCAGTAGCTCGGACAGGGGTCGAGAAAAACTGTTTTTT; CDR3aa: CASSSDRGREKLFF
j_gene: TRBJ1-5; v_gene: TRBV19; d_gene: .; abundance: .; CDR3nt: TGTGCCAGTAGTATAGTCAGGGGCGAGGGTCAGCCCCAGCATTTT; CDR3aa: CASSIVRGEGQPQHF
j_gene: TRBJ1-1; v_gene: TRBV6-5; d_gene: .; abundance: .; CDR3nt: TGTGCCAGCAGTTACGACAGGTCGAACACTGAAGCTTTCTTT; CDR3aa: CASSYDRSNTEAFF
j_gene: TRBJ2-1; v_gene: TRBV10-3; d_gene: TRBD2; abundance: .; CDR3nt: TGTGCCATCACCGAGGCGGGGGGCTACAATGAGCAGTTCTTC; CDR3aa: CAITEAGGYNEQFF
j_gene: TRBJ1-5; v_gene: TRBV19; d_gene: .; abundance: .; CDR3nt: TGTGCCACCAGAGGGTCCTTTTGGGGTCAGCCCCAGCATTTT; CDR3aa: CATRGSFWGQPQHF
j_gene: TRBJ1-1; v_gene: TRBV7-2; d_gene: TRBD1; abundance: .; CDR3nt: TGTGCCAGCAGTACGACAGGGGGATATTCGAACACTGAAGCTTTCTTT; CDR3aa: CASSTTGGYSNTEAFF
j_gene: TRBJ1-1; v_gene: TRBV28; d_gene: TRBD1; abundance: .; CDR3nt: TGTGCCAGCAGCTCAGGGGGTTCCCTCACTGAAGCTTTCTTT; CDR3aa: CASSSGGSLTEAFF
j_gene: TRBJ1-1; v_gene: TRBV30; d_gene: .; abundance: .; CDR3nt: TGTGCCTGGAGTTCGGGAACCACTGAAGCTTTCTTT; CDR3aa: CAWSSGTTEAFF
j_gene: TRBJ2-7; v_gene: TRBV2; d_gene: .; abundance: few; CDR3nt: TGTGCCAGCAGTGTACAGCCCTACGAGCAGTACTTC; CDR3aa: CASSVQPYEQYF
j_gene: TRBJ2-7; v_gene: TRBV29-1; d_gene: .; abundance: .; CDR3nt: TGCAGCGTACTAACTTTTACCTACGAGCAGTACTTC; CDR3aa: CSVLTFTYEQYF
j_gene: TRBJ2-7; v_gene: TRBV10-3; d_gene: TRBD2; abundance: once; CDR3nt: TGTGCCATCAGTGGGTTCCCGACTAGCGGGAGCGAGCAGTACTTC; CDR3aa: CAISGFPTSGSEQYF
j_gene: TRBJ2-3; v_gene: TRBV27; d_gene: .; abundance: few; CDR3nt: TGTGCCAGCTCGGATCGGGGTGGCACAGATACGCAGTATTTT; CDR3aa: CASSDRGGTDTQYF
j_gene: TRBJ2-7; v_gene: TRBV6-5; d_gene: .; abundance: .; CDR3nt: TGTGCCAGCACCTCGACAGGATTTAATTACGAGCAGTACTTC; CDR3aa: CASTSTGFNYEQYF
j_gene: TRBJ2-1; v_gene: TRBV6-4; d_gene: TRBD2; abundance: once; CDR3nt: TGTGCCAGCAGTGACTGGACTAGCGGGGGGGCTTACAATGAGCAGTTCTTC; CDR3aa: CASSDWTSGGAYNEQFF
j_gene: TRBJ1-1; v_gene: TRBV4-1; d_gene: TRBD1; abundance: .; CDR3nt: TGCGCCAGCAGCCCCAGAAGGGACAGGGAAGCTTTCTTT; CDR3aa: CASSPRRDREAFF
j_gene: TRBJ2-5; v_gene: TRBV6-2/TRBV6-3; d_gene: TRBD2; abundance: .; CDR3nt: TGTGCCAGCAGTCCGCGACTAGCAGAGACCCAGTACTTC; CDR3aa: CASSPRLAETQYF
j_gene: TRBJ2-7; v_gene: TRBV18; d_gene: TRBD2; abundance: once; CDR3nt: TGTGCCAGCTCACCCCCGGGAGGGGCCTACGAGCAGTACTTC; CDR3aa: CASSPPGGAYEQYF
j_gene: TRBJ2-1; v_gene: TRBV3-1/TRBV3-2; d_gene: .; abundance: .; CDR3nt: TGTGCCAGCACCCGCAATGAGCAGTTCTTC; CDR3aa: CASTRNEQFF
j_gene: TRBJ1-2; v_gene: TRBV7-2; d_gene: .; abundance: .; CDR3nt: TGTGCCAGCAGCCCGGGGGGTTCGATCTATGGCTACACCTTC; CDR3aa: CASSPGGSIYGYTF
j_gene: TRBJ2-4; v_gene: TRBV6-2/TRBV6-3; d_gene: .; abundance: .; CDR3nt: TGTGCCAGCAGTTTTCCTCAGTCTTCCAAAAACATTCAGTACTTC; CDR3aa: CASSFPQSSKNIQYF
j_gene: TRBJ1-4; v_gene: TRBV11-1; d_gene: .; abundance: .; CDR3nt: TGTGCCAGCAGCTCTGGACAGCTAGATGAAAAACTGTTTTTT; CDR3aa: CASSSGQLDEKLFF
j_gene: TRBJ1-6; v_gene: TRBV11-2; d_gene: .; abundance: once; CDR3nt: TGTGCCAGCAGCCTTCAGGATCTTCCACCCCTCCACTTT; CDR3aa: CASSLQDLPPLHF
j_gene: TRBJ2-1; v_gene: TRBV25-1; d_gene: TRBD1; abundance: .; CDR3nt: TGTGCCAACCAGGACCGGGGCCTGACAGGGGAGCAGTTCTTC; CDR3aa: CANQDRGLTGEQFF
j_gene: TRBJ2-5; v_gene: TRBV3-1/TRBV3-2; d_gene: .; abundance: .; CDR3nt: TGTGCCAGCAGCCCGGGGCAAGAGACCCAGTACTTC; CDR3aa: CASSPGQETQYF
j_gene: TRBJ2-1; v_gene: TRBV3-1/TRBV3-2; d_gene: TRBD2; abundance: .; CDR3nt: TGTGCCAGCAGCCAAGCGGGAGGTATTGGGAATGAGCAGTTCTTC; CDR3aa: CASSQAGGIGNEQFF
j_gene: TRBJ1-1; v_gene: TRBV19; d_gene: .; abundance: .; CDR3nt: TGTGCCAGTAGTATGAATCTATGGAGGGACACTGAAGCTTTCTTT; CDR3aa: CASSMNLWRDTEAFF
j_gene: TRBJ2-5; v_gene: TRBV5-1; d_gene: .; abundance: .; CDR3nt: TGCGCCAGCACCCGTGAAATCGAGCAAGAGACCCAGTACTTC; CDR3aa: CASTREIEQETQYF
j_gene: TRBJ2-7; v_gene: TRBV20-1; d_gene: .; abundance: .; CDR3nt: TGCAGTGCTAGTCCTGGGGCGGTCTACGAGCAGTACTTC; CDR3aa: CSASPGAVYEQYF
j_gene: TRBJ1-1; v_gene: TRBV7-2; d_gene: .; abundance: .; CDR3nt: TGTGCCAGCAGCCCTGGGGCAGCGAACACTGAAGCTTTCTTT; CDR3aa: CASSPGAANTEAFF
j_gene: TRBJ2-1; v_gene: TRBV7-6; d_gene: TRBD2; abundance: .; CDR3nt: TGTGCCAGCAGCCCTCCGCGGGGGGCCGGTTCGAATGAGCAGTTCTTC; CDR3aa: CASSPPRGAGSNEQFF
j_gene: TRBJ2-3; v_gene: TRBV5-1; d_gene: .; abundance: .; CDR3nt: TGCGCCAGCAGTCAGGACAGTGGGGTGGCAGATACGCAGTATTTT; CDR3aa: CASSQDSGVADTQYF
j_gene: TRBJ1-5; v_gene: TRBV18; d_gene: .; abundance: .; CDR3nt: TGTGCCAGCTCACCCGACAGGTTGGGTTGGGGCAATCAGCCCCAGCATTTT; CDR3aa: CASSPDRLGWGNQPQHF
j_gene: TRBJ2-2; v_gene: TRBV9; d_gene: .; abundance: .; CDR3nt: TGTGCCAGCAGCGTCCTGGGACTTCACACCGGGGAGCTGTTTTTT; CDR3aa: CASSVLGLHTGELFF
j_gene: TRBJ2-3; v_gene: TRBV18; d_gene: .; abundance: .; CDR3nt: TGTGCCAGCTCACCACTGCAGGGTGGTGACGATACGCAGTATTTT; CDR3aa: CASSPLQGGDDTQYF
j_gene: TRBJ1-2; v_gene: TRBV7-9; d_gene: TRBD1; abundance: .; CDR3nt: TGTGCCAGCAGCATATCCGGGACAGGGGTGCACTATGGCTACACCTTC; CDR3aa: CASSISGTGVHYGYTF
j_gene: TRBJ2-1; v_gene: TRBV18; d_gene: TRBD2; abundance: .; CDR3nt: TGTGCCAGCTCCTGGGGGACTAGCGGTTCTTACAATGAGCAGTTCTTC; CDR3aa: CASSWGTSGSYNEQFF
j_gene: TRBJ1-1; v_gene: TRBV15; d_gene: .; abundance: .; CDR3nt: TGTGCCACCAGCAGAGATAAGACACAGAACACTGAAGCTTTCTTT; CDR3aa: CATSRDKTQNTEAFF
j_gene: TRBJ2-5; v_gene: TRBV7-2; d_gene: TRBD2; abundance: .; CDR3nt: TGTGCCAGCAGCTTAGGGCTAGCGGGGGGCCTTCCGGGGCTCCAGTACTTC; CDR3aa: CASSLGLAGGLPGLQYF